This TCR beta chain was sequenced during a study of blood T cell repertoires in COVID-19. The wider study: From the United States, Italy and Spain came samples of acute and convalescent COVID-19. From T cells, B-cell-depleted T cells, or PBMCs came the material, which was cDNA or gDNA.

Authors' methods: Estimates of nucleated cell counts were drawn from the amplification of reference gene primers. The method was immunoSEQ multiplex PCR; TCRdb's version includes in-frame clones alone and lacks a portion of them. That table gives V, J and clone size, and the DNA gave D and trimming. The sample records approximately 260,000 clones, about four fifths being singletons. Germline V lookup: CDR1 SGHNT, CDR2 YYREEE (reference sequence). The CDR3 spans 15 residues. The V gene end was trimmed by 6 bases and the J gene end by 4 bases; junction bases not matched to a gene: 7. This clonotype originated in an elderly woman with acute or convalescent COVID-19. The sample taken for sequencing was peripheral blood. The chain combines TRBV5-4 with TRBJ2-1; 10 bases match TRBD1. This chain's CDR3 is CASNDGGQGYNEQFF. CDR3 coding DNA: TGTGCCAGCAACGACGGGGGACAGGGGTACAATGAGCAGTTCTTC.